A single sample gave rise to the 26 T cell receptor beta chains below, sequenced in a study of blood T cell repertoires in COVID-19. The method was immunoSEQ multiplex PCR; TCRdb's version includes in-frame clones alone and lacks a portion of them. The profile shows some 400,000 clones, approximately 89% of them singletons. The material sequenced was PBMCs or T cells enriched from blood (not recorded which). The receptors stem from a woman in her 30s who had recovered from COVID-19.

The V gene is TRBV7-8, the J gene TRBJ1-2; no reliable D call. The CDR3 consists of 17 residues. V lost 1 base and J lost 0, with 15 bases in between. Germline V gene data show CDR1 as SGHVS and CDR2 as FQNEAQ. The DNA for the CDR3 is TGTGCCAGCAGCTTAGATGGAGGGCGCAGAGCTAACTATGGCTACACCTTC. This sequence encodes CASSLDGGRRANYGYTF.

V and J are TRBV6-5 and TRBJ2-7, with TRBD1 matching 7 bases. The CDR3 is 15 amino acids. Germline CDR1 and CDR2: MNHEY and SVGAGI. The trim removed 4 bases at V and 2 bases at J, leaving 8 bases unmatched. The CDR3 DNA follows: TGTGCCAGCAGTTCCTCGGGACAGCCCGCCTACGAGCAGTACTTC. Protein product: CASSSSGQPAYEQYF.

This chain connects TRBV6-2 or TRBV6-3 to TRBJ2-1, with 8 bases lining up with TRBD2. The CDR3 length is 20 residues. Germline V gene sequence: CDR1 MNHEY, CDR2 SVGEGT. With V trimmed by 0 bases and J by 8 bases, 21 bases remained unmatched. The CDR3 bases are TGTGCCAGCAGTTACTCGTCTAGGAGCGGGGGACTCCAAACGCTTCATGAGCAGTTCTTC. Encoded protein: CASSYSSRSGGLQTLHEQFF.

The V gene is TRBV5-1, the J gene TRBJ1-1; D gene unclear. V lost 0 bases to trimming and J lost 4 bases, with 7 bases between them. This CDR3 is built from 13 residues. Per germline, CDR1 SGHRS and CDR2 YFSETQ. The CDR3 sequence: CASSLDAGTEAFF. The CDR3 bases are TGCGCCAGCAGCTTGGATGCGGGCACTGAAGCTTTCTTT.

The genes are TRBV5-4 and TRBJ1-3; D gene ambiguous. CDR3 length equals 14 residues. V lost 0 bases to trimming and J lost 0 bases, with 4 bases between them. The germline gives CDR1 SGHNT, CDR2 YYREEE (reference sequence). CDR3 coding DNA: TGTGCCAGCAGCTTGGGGCTCTCTGGAAACACCATATATTTT. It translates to CASSLGLSGNTIYF.

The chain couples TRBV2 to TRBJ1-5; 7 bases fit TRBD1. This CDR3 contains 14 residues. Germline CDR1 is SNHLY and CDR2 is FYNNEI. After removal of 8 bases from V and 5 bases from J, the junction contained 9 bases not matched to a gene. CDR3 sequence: CASGDREFDQPQHF. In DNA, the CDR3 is TGTGCCAGCGGAGACAGGGAGTTCGATCAGCCCCAGCATTTT.

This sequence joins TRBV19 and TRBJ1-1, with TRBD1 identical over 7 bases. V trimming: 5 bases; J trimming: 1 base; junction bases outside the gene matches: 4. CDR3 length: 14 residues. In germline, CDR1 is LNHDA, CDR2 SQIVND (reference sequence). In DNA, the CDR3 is TGTGCCAGTAGTGCGACAGGGCCGAACACTGAAGCTTTCTTT. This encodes CASSATGPNTEAFF.

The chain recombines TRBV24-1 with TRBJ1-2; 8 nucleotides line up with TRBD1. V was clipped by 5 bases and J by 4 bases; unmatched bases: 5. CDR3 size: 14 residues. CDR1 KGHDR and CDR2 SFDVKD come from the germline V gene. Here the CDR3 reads CATSGQGSVYGYTF. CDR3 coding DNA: TGTGCCACCAGTGGACAGGGGAGCGTCTATGGCTACACCTTC.

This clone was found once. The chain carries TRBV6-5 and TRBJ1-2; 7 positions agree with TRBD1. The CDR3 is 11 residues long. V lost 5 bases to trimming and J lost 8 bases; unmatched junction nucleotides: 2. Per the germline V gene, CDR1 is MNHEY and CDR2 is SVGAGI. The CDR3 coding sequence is TGTGCCAGCAGTCACAGGGGCGGCTACACCTTC. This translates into CASSHRGGYTF.

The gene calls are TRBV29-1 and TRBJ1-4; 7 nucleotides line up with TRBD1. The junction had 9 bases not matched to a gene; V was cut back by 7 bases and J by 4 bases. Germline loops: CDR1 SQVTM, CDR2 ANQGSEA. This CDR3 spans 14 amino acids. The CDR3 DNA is TGCAGCGCCGGGGGACAGCACAATAATGAAAAACTGTTTTTT. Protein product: CSAGGQHNNEKLFF.

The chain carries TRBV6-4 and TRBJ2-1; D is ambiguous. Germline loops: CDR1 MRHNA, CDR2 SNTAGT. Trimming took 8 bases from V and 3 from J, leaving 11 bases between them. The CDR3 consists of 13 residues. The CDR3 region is CASSLEVYNEQFF. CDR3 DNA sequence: TGTGCCAGCTCCCTCGAGGTCTACAATGAGCAGTTCTTC.

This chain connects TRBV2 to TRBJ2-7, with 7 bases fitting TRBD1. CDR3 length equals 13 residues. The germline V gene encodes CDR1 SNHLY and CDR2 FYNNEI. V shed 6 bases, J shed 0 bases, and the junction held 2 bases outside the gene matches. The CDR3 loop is CASRTGSSYEQYF. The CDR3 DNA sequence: TGTGCCAGCAGGACAGGGAGCTCCTACGAGCAGTACTTC.

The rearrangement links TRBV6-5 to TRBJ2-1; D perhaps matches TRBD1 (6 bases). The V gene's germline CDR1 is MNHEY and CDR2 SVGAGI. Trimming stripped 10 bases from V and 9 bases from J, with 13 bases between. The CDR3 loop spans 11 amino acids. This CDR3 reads CATQTGIEQFF. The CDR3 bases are TGTGCCACCCAAACAGGGATTGAGCAGTTCTTC.

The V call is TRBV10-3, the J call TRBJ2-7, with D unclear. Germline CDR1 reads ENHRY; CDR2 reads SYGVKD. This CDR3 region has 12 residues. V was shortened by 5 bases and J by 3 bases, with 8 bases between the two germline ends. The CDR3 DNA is TGTGCCATCAGTTCCTCCAGCTACGAGCAGTACTTC. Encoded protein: CAISSSSYEQYF.

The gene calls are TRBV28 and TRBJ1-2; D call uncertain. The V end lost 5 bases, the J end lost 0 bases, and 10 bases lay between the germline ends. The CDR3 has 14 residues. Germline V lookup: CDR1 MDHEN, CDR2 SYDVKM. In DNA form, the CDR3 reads TGTGCCAGCAGTCAGCCCGGGACTAACTATGGCTACACCTTC. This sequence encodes CASSQPGTNYGYTF.

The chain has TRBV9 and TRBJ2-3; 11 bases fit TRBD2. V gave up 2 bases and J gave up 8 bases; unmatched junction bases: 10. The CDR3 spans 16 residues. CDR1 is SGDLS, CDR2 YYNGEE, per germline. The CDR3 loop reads CASSVLAGGLDVTQYF. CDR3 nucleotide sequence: TGTGCCAGCAGCGTTCTAGCGGGGGGCTTAGATGTTACGCAGTATTTT.

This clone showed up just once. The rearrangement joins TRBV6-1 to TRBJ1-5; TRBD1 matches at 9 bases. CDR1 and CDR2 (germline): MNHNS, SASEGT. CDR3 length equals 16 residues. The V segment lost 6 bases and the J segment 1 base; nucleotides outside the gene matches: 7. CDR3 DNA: TGTGCCAGCAGGGAACAGGGGGCGCGAAGCAATCAGCCCCAGCATTTT. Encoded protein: CASREQGARSNQPQHF.

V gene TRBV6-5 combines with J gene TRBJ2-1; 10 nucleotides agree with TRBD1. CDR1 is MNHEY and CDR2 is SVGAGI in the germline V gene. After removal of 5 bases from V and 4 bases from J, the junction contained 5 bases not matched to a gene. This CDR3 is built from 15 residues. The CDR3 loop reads CASSPTGGPYNEQFF. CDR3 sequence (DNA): TGTGCCAGCAGTCCGACAGGGGGCCCTTACAATGAGCAGTTCTTC.

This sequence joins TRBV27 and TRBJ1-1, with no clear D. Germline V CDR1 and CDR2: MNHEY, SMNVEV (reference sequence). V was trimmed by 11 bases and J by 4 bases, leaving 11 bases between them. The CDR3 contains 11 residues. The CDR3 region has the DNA TGTGCCCTAGGTCGGGGCACTGAAGCTTTCTTT. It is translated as CALGRGTEAFF.

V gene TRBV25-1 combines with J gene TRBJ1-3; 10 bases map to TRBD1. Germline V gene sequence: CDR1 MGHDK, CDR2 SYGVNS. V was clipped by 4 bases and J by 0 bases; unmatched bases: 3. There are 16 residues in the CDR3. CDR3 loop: CASSGTGGSSGNTIYF. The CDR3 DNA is TGTGCCAGCAGTGGGACAGGGGGAAGCTCTGGAAACACCATATATTTT.

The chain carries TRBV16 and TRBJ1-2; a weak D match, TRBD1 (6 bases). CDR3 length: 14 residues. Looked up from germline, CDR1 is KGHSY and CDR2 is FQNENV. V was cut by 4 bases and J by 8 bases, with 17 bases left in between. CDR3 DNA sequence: TGTGCCAGCAGCCTTAGCGTTCAGGGGAGAGGCTACACCTTC. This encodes CASSLSVQGRGYTF. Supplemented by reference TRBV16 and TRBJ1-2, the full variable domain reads GEEVAQTPKHLVRGEGQKAKLYCAPIKGHSYVFWYQQVLKNEFKFLISFQNENVFDETGMPKERFSAKCLPNSPCSLEIQATKLEDSAVYFCASSLSVQGRGYTFGSGTRLTVV.

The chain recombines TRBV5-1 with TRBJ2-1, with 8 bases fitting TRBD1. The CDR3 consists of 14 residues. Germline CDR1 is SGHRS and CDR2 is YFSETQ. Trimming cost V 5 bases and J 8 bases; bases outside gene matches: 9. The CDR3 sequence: CASRAGQGPYEQFF. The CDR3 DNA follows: TGCGCCAGCAGGGCTGGACAGGGTCCCTATGAGCAGTTCTTC.

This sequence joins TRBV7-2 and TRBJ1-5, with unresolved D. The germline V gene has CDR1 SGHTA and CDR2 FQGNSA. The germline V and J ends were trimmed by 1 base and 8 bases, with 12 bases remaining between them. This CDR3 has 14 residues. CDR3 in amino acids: CASSLDPGSKPQHF. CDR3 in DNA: TGTGCCAGCAGCTTAGACCCGGGTTCGAAGCCCCAGCATTTT.

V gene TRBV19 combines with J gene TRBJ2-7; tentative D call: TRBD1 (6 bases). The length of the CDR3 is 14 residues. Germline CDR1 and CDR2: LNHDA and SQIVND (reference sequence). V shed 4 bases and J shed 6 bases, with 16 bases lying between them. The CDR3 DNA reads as TGTGCCAGTAGTACCCCCACAGGGTTTGCCGAGCAGTACTTC. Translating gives CASSTPTGFAEQYF.

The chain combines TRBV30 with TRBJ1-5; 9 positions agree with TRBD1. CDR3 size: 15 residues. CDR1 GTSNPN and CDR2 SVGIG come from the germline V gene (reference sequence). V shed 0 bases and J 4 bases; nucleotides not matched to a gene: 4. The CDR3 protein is CAWSVSDRGNQPQHF. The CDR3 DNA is TGTGCCTGGAGTGTAAGCGACAGGGGGAATCAGCCCCAGCATTTT.

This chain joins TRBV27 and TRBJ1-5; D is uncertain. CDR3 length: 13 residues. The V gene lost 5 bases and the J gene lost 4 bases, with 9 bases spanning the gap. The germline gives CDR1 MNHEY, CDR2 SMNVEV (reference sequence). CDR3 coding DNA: TGTGCCAGCAGTGCCACTTGGAATCAGCCCCAGCATTTT. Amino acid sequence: CASSATWNQPQHF.